A single TCR beta chain is shown here with its context. This clonotype was seen at least ten times. The clone's antigen remains unknown. The record has no base qualities; no much larger clone is one base away. This sample is part of a study of HIV-infected patients and healthy controls (TCRdb year 2014). Via the germline V gene, CDR1 is SGHTA and CDR2 FQGNSA. V is shortened by 5 bases, J by 6 bases, and the region joining them spans 10 bases. The CDR3 measures 13 amino acids from cysteine to phenylalanine. The CDR3 DNA has 39 bases and is translated from base 1. Library preparation employed 5' RACE. Sequencing was carried out with an Illumina MiSeq. Using fastp at Q25 and MiXCR, TCRdb reprocessed the public reads and kept productive beta chains. Under each unique CDR3 protein, matching rows form one entry showing the most common genes and DNA. The sample profile shows under 20,000 distinct CDR3 sequences; 16% of them were found once. The biggest ten clones account for less than 30% of the sample.

This sequence uses TRBV7-2 and TRBJ2-2; a confident D gene designation cannot be given. The sequencing input was CD8+ T cells from blood. The origin of this receptor is a human donor in good health. The CDR3 loop reads CASSPPFSGELFF. The DNA is TGTGCCAGCAGCCCCCCCTTTTCCGGGGAGCTGTTTTTT.